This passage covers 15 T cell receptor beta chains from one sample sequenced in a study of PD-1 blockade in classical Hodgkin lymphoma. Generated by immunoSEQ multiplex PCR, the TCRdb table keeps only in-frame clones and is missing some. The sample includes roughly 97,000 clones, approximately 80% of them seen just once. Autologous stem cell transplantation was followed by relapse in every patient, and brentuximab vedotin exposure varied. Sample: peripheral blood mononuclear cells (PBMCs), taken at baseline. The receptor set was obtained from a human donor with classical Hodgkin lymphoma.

The CDR3 here is CATTGGQGIYGYTF. CDR3 in DNA: TGTGCCACCACGGGGGGACAGGGCATCTATGGCTACACCTTC. V and J are TRBV10-3 and TRBJ1-2, with 9 positions matching TRBD1. Germline V CDR1 and CDR2: ENHRY, SYGVKD. The J segment lost 4 bases and the V segment lost 10 bases, leaving 10 bases of the junction unmatched. CDR3 length equals 14 residues.

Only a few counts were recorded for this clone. The DNA for the CDR3 is TGTGCCAGTAGTAGCGCTTTGAGATCAGGAGGCTACGAGCAGTACTTC. It specifies CASSSALRSGGYEQYF. V is TRBV19 and J is TRBJ2-7; D may be TRBD2 (5 bases). This CDR3 is built from 16 residues. The V and J ends lost 4 bases and 3 bases respectively, with 19 bases between them. Germline loops: CDR1 LNHDA, CDR2 SQIVND (reference sequence).

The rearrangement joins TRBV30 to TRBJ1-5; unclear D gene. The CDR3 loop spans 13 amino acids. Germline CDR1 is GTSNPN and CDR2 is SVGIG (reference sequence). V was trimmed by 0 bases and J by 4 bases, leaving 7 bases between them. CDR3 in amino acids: CAWSVQSNQPQHF. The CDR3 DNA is TGTGCCTGGAGTGTACAGTCGAATCAGCCCCAGCATTTT.

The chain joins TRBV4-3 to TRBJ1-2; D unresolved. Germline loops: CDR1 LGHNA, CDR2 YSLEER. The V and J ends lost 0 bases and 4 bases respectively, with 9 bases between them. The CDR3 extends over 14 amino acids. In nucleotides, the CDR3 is TGCGCCAGCAGCCAAGATCGAATTGGCTATGGCTACACCTTC. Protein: CASSQDRIGYGYTF.

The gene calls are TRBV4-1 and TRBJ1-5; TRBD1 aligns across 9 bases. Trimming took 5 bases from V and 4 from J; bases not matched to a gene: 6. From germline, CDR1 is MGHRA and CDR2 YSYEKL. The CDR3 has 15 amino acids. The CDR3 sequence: CASSFRTGVNQPQHF. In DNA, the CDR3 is TGCGCCAGCAGCTTCCGGACAGGGGTTAATCAGCCCCAGCATTTT.

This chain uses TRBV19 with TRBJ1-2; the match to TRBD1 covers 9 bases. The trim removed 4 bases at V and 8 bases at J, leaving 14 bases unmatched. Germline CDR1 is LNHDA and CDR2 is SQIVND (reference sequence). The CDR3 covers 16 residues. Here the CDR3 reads CASSNQGGQGPLGYTF. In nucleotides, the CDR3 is TGTGCCAGTAGTAACCAGGGGGGACAGGGCCCATTGGGCTACACCTTC.

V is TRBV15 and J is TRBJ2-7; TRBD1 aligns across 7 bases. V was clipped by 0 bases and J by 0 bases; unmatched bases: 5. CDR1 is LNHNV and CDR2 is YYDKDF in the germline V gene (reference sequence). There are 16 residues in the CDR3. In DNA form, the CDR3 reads TGTGCCACCAGCAGAGATCGGACAGGAGACTCCTACGAGCAGTACTTC. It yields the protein CATSRDRTGDSYEQYF.

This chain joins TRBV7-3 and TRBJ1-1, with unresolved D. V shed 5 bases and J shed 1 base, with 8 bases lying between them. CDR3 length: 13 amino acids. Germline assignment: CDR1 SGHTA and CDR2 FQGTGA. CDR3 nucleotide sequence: TGTGCCAGCAGCCCAGGCGGGAACACTGAAGCTTTCTTT. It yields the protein CASSPGGNTEAFF.

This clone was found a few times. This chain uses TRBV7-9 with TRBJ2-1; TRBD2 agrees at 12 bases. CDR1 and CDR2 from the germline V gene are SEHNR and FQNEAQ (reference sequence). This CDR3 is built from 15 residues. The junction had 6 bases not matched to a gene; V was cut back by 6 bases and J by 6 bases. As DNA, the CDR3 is TGTGCCAGCAGAAACGGACTAGCGGGGAGCAATGAGCAGTTCTTC. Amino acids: CASRNGLAGSNEQFF.

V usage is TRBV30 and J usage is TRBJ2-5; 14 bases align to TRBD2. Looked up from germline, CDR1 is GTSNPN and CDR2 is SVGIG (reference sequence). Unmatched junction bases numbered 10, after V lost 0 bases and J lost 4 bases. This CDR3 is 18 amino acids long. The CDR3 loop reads CAWSVQGGTSGRRETQYF. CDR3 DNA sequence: TGTGCCTGGAGTGTACAGGGGGGGACTAGCGGGAGACGAGAGACCCAGTACTTC. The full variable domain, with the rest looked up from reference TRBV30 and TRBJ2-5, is SQTIHQWPATLVQPVGSPLSLECTVEGTSNPNLYWYRQAAGRGLQLLFYSVGIGQISSEVPQNLSASRPQDRQFILSSKKLLLSDSGFYLCAWSVQGGTSGRRETQYFGPGTRLLVL.

CDR3 DNA: TGTGCCATCTCCCCCGATTCCCAGCCCCAGCATTTT. Its protein is CAISPDSQPQHF. V gene TRBV10-3 combines with J gene TRBJ1-5; no reliable D call. The CDR3 spans 12 residues. Per germline, CDR1 ENHRY and CDR2 SYGVKD. The V and J ends lost 8 bases and 7 bases respectively, with 12 bases between them.

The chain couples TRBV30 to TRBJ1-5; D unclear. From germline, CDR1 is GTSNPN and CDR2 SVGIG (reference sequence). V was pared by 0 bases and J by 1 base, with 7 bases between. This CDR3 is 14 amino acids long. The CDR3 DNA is TGTGCCTGGAGTGTCCCCCAGAGCAATCAGCCCCAGCATTTT. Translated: CAWSVPQSNQPQHF.

The CDR3 spells CASRPGQGDYGYTF. As DNA, the CDR3 is TGTGCCAGCAGACCGGGACAGGGGGACTATGGCTACACCTTC. The chain combines TRBV7-9 with TRBJ1-2, with 11 bases fitting TRBD1. The CDR3 extends over 14 amino acids. CDR1 is SEHNR and CDR2 is FQNEAQ in the germline V gene (reference sequence). V shed 6 bases and J 3 bases; nucleotides not matched to a gene: 3.

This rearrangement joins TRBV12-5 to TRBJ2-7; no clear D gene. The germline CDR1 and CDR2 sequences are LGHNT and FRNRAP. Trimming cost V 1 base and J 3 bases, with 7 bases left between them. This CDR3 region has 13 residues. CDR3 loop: CASGLDRYYEQYF. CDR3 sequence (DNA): TGTGCTAGTGGTTTGGATCGATACTACGAGCAGTACTTC.

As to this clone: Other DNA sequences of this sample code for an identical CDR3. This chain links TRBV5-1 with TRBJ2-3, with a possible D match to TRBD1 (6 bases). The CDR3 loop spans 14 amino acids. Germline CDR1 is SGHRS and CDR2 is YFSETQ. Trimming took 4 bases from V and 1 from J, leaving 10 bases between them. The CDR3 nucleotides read TGCGCCAGCAGCCTCCGACAGGGCACAGATACGCAGTATTTT. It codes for CASSLRQGTDTQYF.